The sequence of this T cell receptor (beta chain) was determined in a study of T cells in localized non-small cell lung cancer. Points from the study as a whole: Blood T cell density predicted longer survival; adjacent-lung clonality, shorter. The appearance of a median roughly 56 of the top 100 tumor clones was seen in adjacent lung. The greatest T cell clonality was found in uninvolved adjacent lung (higher than in tumor).

This clone is medium-sized by share. What it binds is not known. TCRdb keeps only in-frame clones here, not all; method: immunoSEQ multiplex PCR. The data show roughly 3,000 clones, around a fifth seen once. The V end lost 6 bases, the J end lost 2 bases, and 25 bases lay between the germline ends. This CDR3 comprises 18 residues. Germline CDR1 is SGHNT and CDR2 is YENEEA. Sequenced material: lung tumor tissue, taken before any cancer treatment. This chain links TRBV11-3 with TRBJ2-5, with D possibly TRBD1 on 6 matching bases. The receptor was isolated from a man aged 18 to 50 with stage II lung adenocarcinoma. CDR3 sequence: CASRDISLKDREQETQYF. The CDR3 bases are TGTGCCAGCAGAGATATCTCCCTCAAGGACAGAGAGCAAGAGACCCAGTACTTC.